This T cell receptor (beta chain) was captured by sequencing in a study of cytomegalovirus exposure and HLA in healthy donors. Study outcomes and limitations: A later analysis associated about 18,000 TCR beta sequences with HLA alleles at a 0.05 false discovery rate. Cytomegalovirus-associated TCR beta chains were listed, numbering some 170. A few of the chains that were CMV-associated were confirmed in vitro to be specific for CMV antigens.

Vbeta (60) and Jbeta (13) primers were used in the PCR. Source study methods: In a later analysis, the count reached some 88 million unique TCR beta chains, with around 11 million shared. Libraries were prepared by immunoSEQ multiplex PCR; TCRdb keeps only in-frame clonotypes and omits some of them. The D gene and trimming were derived from the DNA, and the V and J assignments and clone size from that table. The sample holds over 120,000 clones, more than 75% seen once. Regarding this clone: Its antigen is unknown.

The germline CDR1 and CDR2 sequences are SGHAT and FQNNGV. CDR3 length: 14 amino acids. The ends were cut back, 4 bases at V and 4 bases at J, with 13 bases in the middle. This receptor was identified in a woman under 30 in good health and CMV-seropositive. The sequenced sample consisted of PBMCs. The V gene is TRBV11-2, the J gene TRBJ1-2, with D possibly matching TRBD1 (5 bases). CDR3 loop: CASSSGTRGYGYTF. DNA for the CDR3: TGTGCCAGCAGCTCCGGGACGCGGGGCTATGGCTACACCTTC. Filled out from reference TRBV11-2 and TRBJ1-2, the complete variable domain reads EAGVAQSPRYKIIEKRQSVAFWCNPISGHATLYWYQQILGQGPKLLIQFQNNGVVDDSQLPKDRFSAERLKGVDSTLKIQPAKLEDSAVYLCASSSGTRGYGYTFGSGTRLTVV.